This is a list of T cell receptor beta chains from one sample in a study of radiation and T cells in renal cell carcinoma. Libraries were prepared by immunoSEQ multiplex PCR; TCRdb keeps only in-frame clonotypes and omits some of them. The sample records around 170,000 clones, 88% being singletons. Sequences were derived from blood, sampled from a patient whose treatment included radiotherapy and nephrectomy. All receptors come from a woman in her forties or fifties with renal cell carcinoma. Both conserved end residues are part of each CDR3. The D gene is left open where the match is weak. Rows may omit the clone size; those that give it use once, few, many or a size class.

TRBV4-1	NA	few	TRBJ1-2	TGCGCCAGCAGCCCTTCGGGGGGCGGCTATGGCTACACCTTC	CASSPSGGGYGYTF
TRBV4-1	NA	few	TRBJ1-1	TGCGCCAGCAGCTCTCCTACGGGACACACTGAAGCTTTCTTT	CASSSPTGHTEAFF
TRBV29-1	TRBD2	NA	TRBJ2-5	TGCAGCGGCGGAAAGCGGGGGGGCAGGGAGACCCAGTACTTC	CSGGKRGGRETQYF
TRBV5-5	TRBD1	NA	TRBJ1-4	TGTGCCAGCAGCCCCCAGGGGGGGGCTGAAAAACTGTTTTTT	CASSPQGGAEKLFF
TRBV6-1	NA	NA	TRBJ2-7	TGTGCCAGCGGCCCGAGCTCCTACGAGCAGTACTTC	CASGPSSYEQYF
TRBV30	NA	NA	TRBJ1-4	TGTGCCTGGAGTGGGGGATCTAATGAAAAACTGTTTTTT	CAWSGGSNEKLFF
TRBV9	NA	NA	TRBJ2-3	TGTGCCAGCAGCGTAGGAACTACAGGGACAGATACGCAGTATTTT	CASSVGTTGTDTQYF
TRBV4-3	NA	NA	TRBJ2-2	TGCGCCAGCAGCCGTGCCTCCAGGGGCGCGAACACCGGGGAGCTGTTTTTT	CASSRASRGANTGELFF
TRBV6-5	NA	NA	TRBJ1-2	TGTGCCAGCACCAAGACATTGCCTAACTATGGCTACACCTTC	CASTKTLPNYGYTF
TRBV25-1	TRBD2	NA	TRBJ2-3	TGTGCCAGCAGTGAAAGCCGGGGGGTAAGCACAGATACGCAGTATTTT	CASSESRGVSTDTQYF
TRBV19	NA	NA	TRBJ2-3	TGTGCCAGTAGTATAGTTCCGGGCAATACGCAGTATTTT	CASSIVPGNTQYF
TRBV7-2	TRBD1	NA	TRBJ1-4	TGTGCCAGCAGCTTAAATGGACAGGTTGCAACTAATGAAAAACTGTTTTTT	CASSLNGQVATNEKLFF
TRBV2	NA	NA	TRBJ1-5	TGTGCCAGCAGAGAGGACGTACAGGGCTATCAGCCCCAGCATTTT	CASREDVQGYQPQHF
TRBV20-1	NA	NA	TRBJ1-2	TGCAGTGCTATAGGACAGAGGAACCACACCTTC	CSAIGQRNHTF
TRBV7-2	NA	NA	TRBJ2-1	TGTGCCAGCAGCTTAGGACTGCGGACATCTAGATCCTACAATGAGCAGTTCTTC	CASSLGLRTSRSYNEQFF
TRBV19	NA	once	TRBJ1-5	TGTGCCAGTAGTATAGCCGGGGGTATTAATCAGCCCCAGCATTTT	CASSIAGGINQPQHF
TRBV11-2	NA	few	TRBJ1-1	TGTGCCAGCAGCCCACAGGGCGAGAACACTGAAGCTTTCTTT	CASSPQGENTEAFF
TRBV6-5	NA	NA	TRBJ1-1	TGTGCCAGCAGTTACTCCAGGGAGAACACTGAAGCTTTCTTT	CASSYSRENTEAFF
TRBV5-1	TRBD1	NA	TRBJ2-1	TGCGCCAGCAGCTTGGTCTCCGGGACAGGGAGATACAATGAGCAGTTCTTC	CASSLVSGTGRYNEQFF
TRBV5-8	NA	NA	TRBJ1-1	TGTGCCAGCAGCATGGGTCAGCATCAGTTAAAAGCTTTCTTT	CASSMGQHQLKAFF
TRBV6-5	NA	NA	TRBJ1-2	TGTGCCAGCAGTTTCTTCAGGGGATCGGACTATGGCTACACCTTC	CASSFFRGSDYGYTF
TRBV19	TRBD1	NA	TRBJ1-1	TGTGCCAGTAGGCCTGGGACAGCCAACACTGAAGCTTTCTTT	CASRPGTANTEAFF